A single TCR beta chain is shown here with its context. Per the study methods: For nucleated cells, counts were estimated from reference gene primer amplification. TCRdb's copy holds only in-frame clones and misses some; the assay was immunoSEQ multiplex PCR. V and J calls and clone size come straight from that table; D and trimming were deduced from the DNA. The sample consists of roughly 150,000 clones, roughly 84% of them appearing once. Germline loops: CDR1 MDHEN, CDR2 SYDVKM. The V end lost 6 bases, the J end lost 7 bases, and 16 bases lay between the germline ends. The CDR3 has 14 residues. This sample stems from a study of blood T cell repertoires in COVID-19. Across the study: T cells, B-cell-depleted T cells, or PBMCs provided the cDNA or gDNA that served as material.

Enrollees, roughly 18 to 89 years old, lived in 24 US areas. The specimen was PBMCs or T cells enriched from blood (not recorded which). This chain joins TRBV28 and TRBJ2-1, with D maybe TRBD2 (6 bases). This sequence originates from a man aged 45-65 years in a cohort exposed to, infected with or recovered from COVID-19 (not recorded which). The CDR3 protein is CASRRLGLLNEQFF. CDR3 coding DNA: TGTGCCAGCAGACGTCTGGGACTTTTGAATGAGCAGTTCTTC.